This T cell receptor (beta chain) is from a study of T cell repertoires in cytomegalovirus infection. CDR1 is SGHVS and CDR2 is FQNEAQ in the germline V gene. The V and J ends lost 5 bases and 0 bases respectively, with 6 bases between them. CDR3 length equals 13 residues. TCRdb analysed the reads with MiXCR anew, one entry per CDR3 protein. The sample carries about 270,000 distinct CDR3 sequences, less than 25% recorded once. This clonotype was counted many times. Its specificity is unknown. Whole-study findings and limits: The response measured ex vivo was dominated by TCR beta clonotypes (HLA-C-restricted and CMV-specific).

The chain combines TRBV7-8 with TRBJ2-3; D uncertain. Sequencing was performed on cultured PBMCs, taken from culture after CMV antigen stimulation. This receptor was taken from a human donor in good health (CMV status not recorded). Some clones in this sample may be carry-over from other donors' samples. CDR3 loop: CASSRYSTDTQYF. As DNA, the CDR3 is TGTGCCAGCAGCCGTTACAGCACAGATACGCAGTATTTT.